This T cell receptor (beta chain) is drawn from a study of blood T cell repertoires in COVID-19 (dated by TCRdb to 2019 to 2021). As for the study more broadly: Samples covering the acute and convalescent phases of COVID-19 were provided by collaborators in the United States, Italy and Spain. HLA class I and class II types, where available, came from metadata supplied by the sample provider rather than from assay-based typing. Subjects who had been exposed to COVID-19, were actively infected with it, or had recovered from it provided the deeply sampled blood TCRbeta repertoires that made up the dataset. The material from the prospective study consisted of cDNA or gDNA derived from T cells, B-cell-depleted T cells, or PBMCs. The repertoires were released in a freely available public database intended as a resource for research on the immune response to SARS-CoV-2. Samples came from the ongoing ImmuneRACE study (first 160 participants) plus 1,254 subjects from 6 global collaborators. The sample metadata nearly always contained a de-identified subject ID, COVID-19 status, age in years and sex.

One collaborating source in Seattle enrolled patients while the patients were actively infected and followed the patients over time throughout the course of disease. Collaborating institutions collected whole blood in K2EDTA tubes following their own protocols. Collaborator samples were shipped for TCRbeta analysis as frozen whole blood, isolated PBMCs, or DNA extracted from either sample type. A remark on this clone: Its antigen is currently not known. Base qualities are not provided; no much larger clone lies one nucleotide away.

TCRbeta CDR3 regions were amplified from genomic DNA by means of the immunoSEQ Assay, a bias-controlled multiplex PCR. Concerning the study's data processing: Nucleated cell counts per sample were estimated from amplification of reference gene primers within the assay. Sequence reads were collapsed and filtered to measure the absolute abundance of every unique TCRbeta CDR3 rearrangement. For each sample, productive Simpson clonality was calculated by taking the square root of Simpson's diversity index across productive rearrangements. This is the immuneACCESS table as TCRdb keeps it, with only in-frame sequences that have V and J called. A part of the clones is gone; compared with another copy, unresolved V genes explain less than half, and the rest is unexplained. Clonal size and the V and J genes are those of that table, whereas D and trimming came from the DNA. Present in this sample are just under 350,000 clones, roughly 86% of which were seen just once. 7% to 8% of the sample comes from the top ten.

The full study reports these points: The amount of clinical and demographic metadata varied by source and participant and was provided uncurated.

There are 13 amino acids in the CDR3, from cysteine to phenylalanine inclusive. The retained sequence is limited to the CDR3, 39 bases, with the frame set at the first base. Reading the germline V gene gives CDR1 MDHEN and CDR2 SYDVKM. V loses 3 bases, J loses 0 bases, and the germline ends lie 5 bases apart. This chain is built from TRBV28 and TRBJ1-1, with the D gene not clear enough to name. The sample taken for sequencing was peripheral blood. The TCR sequence derives from a woman in her 70s with COVID-19, enrolled during active disease. The CDR3 has the sequence CASSLLLNTEAFF. The DNA is as follows: TGTGCCAGCAGTTTGCTACTGAACACTGAAGCTTTCTTT.